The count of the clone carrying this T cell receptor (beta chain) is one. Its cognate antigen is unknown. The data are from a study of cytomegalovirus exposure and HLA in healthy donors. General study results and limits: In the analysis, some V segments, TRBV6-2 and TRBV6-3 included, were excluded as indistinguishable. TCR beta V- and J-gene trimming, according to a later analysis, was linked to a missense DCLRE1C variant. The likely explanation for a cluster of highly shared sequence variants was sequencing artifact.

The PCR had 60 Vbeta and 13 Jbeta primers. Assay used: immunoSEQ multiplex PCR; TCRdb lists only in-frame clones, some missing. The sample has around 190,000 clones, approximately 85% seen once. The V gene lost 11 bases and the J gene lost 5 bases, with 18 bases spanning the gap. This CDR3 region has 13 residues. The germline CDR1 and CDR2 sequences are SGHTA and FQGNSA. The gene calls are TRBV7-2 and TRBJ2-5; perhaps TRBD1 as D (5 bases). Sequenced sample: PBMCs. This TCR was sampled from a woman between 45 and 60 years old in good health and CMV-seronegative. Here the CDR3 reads CAGARELLETQYF. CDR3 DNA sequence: TGTGCCGGGGCTAGAGAGTTGTTGGAGACCCAGTACTTC. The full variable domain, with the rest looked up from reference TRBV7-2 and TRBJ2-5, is GAGVSQSPSNKVTEKGKDVELRCDPISGHTALYWYRQSLGQGLEFLIYFQGNSAPDKSGLPSDRFSAERTGGSVSTLTIQRTQQEDSAVYLCAGARELLETQYFGPGTRLLVL.